The clone carrying this TCR beta chain was seen at least ten times. Its target is unknown. Trimming at V came to 5 bases and at J to 0 bases, leaving 5 bases not matched to a gene. The CDR3 has 15 residues. This sample was included in a study of T-cell memory formation after mild COVID-19. On the study more broadly: Clustering of TCRs was largely donor specific.

TCRdb independently ran MiXCR on the 5' RACE reads; one entry per CDR3 protein. The sample has about 400,000 distinct CDR3 sequences, under 15% seen once. Broader study findings: While clones contracting from day 15 to 85 were balanced between CD4 and CD8, later expanders leaned CD4+.

The sequence came from a man between 18 and 35 years old who had mild COVID-19 (a few samples of this study predate the infection). Cell type and time point are not known. The rearrangement uses TRBV12-3 or TRBV12-4 and TRBJ2-3; 7 positions match TRBD2. Specimen: PBMCs or a T cell subset sorted from them (not recorded which). The CDR3 here is CASSAGTTSTDTQYF. CDR3 coding DNA: TGTGCCAGCAGTGCCGGGACTACTAGCACAGATACGCAGTATTTT.